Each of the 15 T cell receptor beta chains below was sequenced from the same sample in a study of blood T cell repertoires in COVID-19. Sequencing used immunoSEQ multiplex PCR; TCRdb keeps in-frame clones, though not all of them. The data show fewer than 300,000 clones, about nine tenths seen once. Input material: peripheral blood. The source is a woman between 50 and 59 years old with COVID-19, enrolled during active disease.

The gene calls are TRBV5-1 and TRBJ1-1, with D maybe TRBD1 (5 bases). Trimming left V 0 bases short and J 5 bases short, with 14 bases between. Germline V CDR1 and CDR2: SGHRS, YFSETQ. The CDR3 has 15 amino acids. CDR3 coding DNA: TGCGCCAGCAGCTTGGCCGGTGGGGCTGGTACTGAAGCTTTCTTT. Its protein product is CASSLAGGAGTEAFF.

The DNA of the CDR3 is TGCGCCAGCAGCCTAAAGAGCCCAGGGAACACTGAAGCTTTCTTT. Translated, it gives CASSLKSPGNTEAFF. This chain links TRBV4-1 with TRBJ1-1; D is ambiguous. Deletions cut 4 bases from V and 1 base from J, with 13 bases between. The germline CDR1 and CDR2 sequences are MGHRA and YSYEKL. The CDR3 totals 15 residues.

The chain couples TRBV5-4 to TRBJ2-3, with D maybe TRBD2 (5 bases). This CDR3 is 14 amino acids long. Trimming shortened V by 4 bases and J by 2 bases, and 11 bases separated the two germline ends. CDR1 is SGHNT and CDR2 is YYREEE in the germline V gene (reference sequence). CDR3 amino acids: CASSPHGNTDTQYF. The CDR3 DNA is TGTGCCAGCAGCCCGCACGGGAACACAGATACGCAGTATTTT.

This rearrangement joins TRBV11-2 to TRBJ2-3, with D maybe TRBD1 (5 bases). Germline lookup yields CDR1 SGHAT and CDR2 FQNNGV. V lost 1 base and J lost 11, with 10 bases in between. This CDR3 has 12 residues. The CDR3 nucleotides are TGTGCCAGCAGCTTAGCAGGGCAGAAGCAGTATTTT. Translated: CASSLAGQKQYF.

The CDR3 DNA sequence: TGTGCCAGCAGTCCACGGGACAGCACTGGAAACACCATATATTTT. It specifies CASSPRDSTGNTIYF. V usage is TRBV6-5 and J usage is TRBJ1-3; TRBD1 matches at 7 bases. The V and J ends lost 5 bases and 2 bases, in that order; junction bases with no gene match: 6. The CDR3 consists of 15 residues. Germline values: CDR1 MNHEY, CDR2 SVGAGI.

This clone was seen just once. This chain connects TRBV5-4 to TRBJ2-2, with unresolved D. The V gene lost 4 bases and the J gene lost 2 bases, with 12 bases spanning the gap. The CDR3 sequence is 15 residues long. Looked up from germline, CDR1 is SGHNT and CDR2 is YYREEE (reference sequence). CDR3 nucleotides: TGTGCCAGCAGCGACTCTAAGGCTAACACCGGGGAGCTGTTTTTT. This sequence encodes CASSDSKANTGELFF. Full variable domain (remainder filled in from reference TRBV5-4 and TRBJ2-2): ETGVTQSPTHLIKTRGQQVTLRCSSQSGHNTVSWYQQALGQGPQFIFQYYREEENGRGNFPPRFSGLQFPNYSSELNVNALELDDSALYLCASSDSKANTGELFFGEGSRLTVL.

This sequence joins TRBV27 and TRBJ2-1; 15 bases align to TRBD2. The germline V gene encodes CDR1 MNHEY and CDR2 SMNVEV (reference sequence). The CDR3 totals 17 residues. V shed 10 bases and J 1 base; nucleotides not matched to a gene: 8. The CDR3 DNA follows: TGTGCCACCTCAGGACTAGCGGGAGGGTTATCCTACAATGAGCAGTTCTTC. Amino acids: CATSGLAGGLSYNEQFF.

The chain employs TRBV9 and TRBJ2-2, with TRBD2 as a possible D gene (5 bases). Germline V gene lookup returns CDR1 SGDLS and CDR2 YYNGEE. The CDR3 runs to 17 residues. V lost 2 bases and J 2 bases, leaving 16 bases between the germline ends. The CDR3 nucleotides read TGTGCCAGCAGCGTTTTCGGGGATGCTATTAACACCGGGGAGCTGTTTTTT. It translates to CASSVFGDAINTGELFF.

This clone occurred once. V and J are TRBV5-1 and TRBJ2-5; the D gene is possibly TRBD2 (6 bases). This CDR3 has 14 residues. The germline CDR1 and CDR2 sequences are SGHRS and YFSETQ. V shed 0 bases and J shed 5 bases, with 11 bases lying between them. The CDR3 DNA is TGCGCCAGCAGCTTGGCTGGGGGGATGGAGACCCAGTACTTC. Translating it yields CASSLAGGMETQYF.

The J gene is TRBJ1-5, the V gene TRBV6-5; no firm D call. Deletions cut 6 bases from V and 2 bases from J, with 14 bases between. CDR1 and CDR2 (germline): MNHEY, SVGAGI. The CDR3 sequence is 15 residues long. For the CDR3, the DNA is TGTGCCAGCAGACTCACTCAAACAGGCAATCAGCCCCAGCATTTT. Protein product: CASRLTQTGNQPQHF.

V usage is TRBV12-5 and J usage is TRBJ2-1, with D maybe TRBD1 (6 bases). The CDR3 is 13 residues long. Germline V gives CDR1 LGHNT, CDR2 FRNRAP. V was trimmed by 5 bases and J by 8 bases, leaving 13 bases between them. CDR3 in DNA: TGTGCTAGTGGTCTTAACAGGGCCCATGAGCAGTTCTTC. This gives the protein CASGLNRAHEQFF.

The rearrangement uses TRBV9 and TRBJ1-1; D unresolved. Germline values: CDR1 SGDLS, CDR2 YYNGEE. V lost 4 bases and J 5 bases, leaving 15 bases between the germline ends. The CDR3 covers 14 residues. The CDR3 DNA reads TGTGCCAGCAGCCCCCGGAGGGTACGGACTGAAGCTTTCTTT. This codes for CASSPRRVRTEAFF.

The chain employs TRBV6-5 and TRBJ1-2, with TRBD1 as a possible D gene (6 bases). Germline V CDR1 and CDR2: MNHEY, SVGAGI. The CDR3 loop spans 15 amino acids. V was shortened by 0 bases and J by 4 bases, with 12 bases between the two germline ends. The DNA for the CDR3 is TGTGCCAGCAGTTACTCGCGCAGGGGCCCCTATGGCTACACCTTC. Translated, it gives CASSYSRRGPYGYTF.

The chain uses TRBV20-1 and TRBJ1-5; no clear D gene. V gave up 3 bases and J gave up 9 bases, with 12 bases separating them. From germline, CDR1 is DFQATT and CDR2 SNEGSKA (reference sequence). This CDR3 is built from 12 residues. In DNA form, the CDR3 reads TGCAGTGCTAGTAATCGCGTGTCGCCCCAGCATTTT. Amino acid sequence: CSASNRVSPQHF.

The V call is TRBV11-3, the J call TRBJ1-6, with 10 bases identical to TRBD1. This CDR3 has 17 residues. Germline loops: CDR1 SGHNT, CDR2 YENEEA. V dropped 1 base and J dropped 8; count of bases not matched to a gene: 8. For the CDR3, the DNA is TGTGCCAGCAGCTTAGGTTATGGGACAGGGGTAGATTCACCCCTCCACTTT. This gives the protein CASSLGYGTGVDSPLHF.